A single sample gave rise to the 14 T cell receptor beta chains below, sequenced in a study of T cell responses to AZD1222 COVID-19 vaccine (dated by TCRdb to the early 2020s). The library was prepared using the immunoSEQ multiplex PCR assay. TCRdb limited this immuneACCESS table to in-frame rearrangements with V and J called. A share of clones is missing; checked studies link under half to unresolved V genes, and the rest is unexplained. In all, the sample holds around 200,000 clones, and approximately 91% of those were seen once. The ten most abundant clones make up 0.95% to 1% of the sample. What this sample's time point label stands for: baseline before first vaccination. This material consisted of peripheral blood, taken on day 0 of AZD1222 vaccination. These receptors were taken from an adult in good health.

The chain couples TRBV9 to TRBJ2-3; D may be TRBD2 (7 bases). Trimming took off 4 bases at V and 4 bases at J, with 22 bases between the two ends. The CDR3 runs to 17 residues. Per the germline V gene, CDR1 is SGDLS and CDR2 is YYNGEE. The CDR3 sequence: CASSSPPWGGHADTQYF. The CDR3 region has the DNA TGTGCCAGCAGCTCCCCCCCCTGGGGGGGCCATGCAGATACGCAGTATTTT.

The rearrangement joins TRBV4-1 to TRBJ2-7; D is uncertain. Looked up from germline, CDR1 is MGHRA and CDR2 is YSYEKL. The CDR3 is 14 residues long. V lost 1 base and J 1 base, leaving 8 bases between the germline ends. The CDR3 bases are TGCGCCAGCAGCCAAGTTTCTAGGTCCTACGAGCAGTACTTC. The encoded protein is CASSQVSRSYEQYF.

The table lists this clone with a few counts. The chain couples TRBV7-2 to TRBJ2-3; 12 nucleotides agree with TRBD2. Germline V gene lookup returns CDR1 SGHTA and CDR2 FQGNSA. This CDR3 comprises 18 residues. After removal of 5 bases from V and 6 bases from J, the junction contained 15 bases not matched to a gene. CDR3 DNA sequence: TGTGCCAGCAGCCAGAGACTAGCGGGGGCCTCGGGCTCGGATACGCAGTATTTT. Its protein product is CASSQRLAGASGSDTQYF.

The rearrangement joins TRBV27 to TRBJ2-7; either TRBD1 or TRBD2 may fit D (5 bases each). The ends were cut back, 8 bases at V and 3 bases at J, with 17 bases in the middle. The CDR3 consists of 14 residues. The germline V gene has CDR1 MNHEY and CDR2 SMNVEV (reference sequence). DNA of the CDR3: TGTGCCAGCGGGACCTGGGGCGGGTACTACGAGCAGTACTTC. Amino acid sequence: CASGTWGGYYEQYF.

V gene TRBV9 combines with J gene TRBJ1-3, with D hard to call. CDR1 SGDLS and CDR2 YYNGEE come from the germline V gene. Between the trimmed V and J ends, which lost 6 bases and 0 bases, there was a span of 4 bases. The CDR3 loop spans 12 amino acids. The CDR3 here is CASKRSGNTIYF. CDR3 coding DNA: TGTGCCAGCAAACGCTCTGGAAACACCATATATTTT.

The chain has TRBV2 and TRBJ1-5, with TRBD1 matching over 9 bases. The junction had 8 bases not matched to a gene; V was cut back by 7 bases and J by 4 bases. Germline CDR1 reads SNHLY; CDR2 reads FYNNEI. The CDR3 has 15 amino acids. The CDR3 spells CASMPGQGGNQPQHF. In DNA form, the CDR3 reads TGTGCCAGCATGCCGGGACAGGGAGGTAATCAGCCCCAGCATTTT.

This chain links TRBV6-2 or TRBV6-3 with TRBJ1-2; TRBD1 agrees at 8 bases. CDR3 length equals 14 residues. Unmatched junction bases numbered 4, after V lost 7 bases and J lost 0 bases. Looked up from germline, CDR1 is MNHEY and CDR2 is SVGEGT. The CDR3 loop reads CASNPTGANYGYTF. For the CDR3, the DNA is TGTGCCAGCAACCCGACAGGGGCTAACTATGGCTACACCTTC.

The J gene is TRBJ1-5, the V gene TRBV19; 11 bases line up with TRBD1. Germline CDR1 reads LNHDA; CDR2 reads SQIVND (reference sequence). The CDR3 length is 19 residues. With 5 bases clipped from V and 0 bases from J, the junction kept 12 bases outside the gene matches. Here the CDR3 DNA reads TGTGCCAGTAGTGCTCCCGGGACAGGGGGGTATCGTAGCAATCAGCCCCAGCATTTT. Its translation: CASSAPGTGGYRSNQPQHF. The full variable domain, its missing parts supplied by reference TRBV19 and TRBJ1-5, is DGGITQSPKYLFRKEGQNVTLSCEQNLNHDAMYWYRQDPGQGLRLIYYSQIVNDFQKGDIAEGYSVSREKKESFPLTVTSAQKNPTAFYLCASSAPGTGGYRSNQPQHFGDGTRLSIL.

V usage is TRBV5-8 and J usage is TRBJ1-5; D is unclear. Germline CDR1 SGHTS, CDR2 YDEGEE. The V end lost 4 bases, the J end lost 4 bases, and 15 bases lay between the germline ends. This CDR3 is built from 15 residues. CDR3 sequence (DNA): TGTGCCAGCAGCCCCGATTACGCGAAGAATCAGCCCCAGCATTTT. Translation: CASSPDYAKNQPQHF.

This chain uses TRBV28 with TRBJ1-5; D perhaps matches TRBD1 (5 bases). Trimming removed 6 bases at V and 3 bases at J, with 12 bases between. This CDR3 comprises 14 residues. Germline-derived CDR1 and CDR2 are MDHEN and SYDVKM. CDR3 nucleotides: TGTGCCAGCAGACCCGGGACCGACAATCAGCCCCAGCATTTT. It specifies CASRPGTDNQPQHF.

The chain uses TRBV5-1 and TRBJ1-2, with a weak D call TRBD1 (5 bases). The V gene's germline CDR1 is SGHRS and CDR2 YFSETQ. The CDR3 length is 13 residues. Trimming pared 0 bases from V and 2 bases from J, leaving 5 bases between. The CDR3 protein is CASSLGQNYGYTF. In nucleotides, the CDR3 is TGCGCCAGCAGCTTGGGACAGAACTATGGCTACACCTTC.

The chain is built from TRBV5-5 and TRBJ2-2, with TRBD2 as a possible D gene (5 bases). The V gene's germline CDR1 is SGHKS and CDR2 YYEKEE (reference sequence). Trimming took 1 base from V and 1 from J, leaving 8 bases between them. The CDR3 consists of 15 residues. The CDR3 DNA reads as TGTGCCAGCAGCTTGCAGCGGATGAACACCGGGGAGCTGTTTTTT. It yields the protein CASSLQRMNTGELFF.

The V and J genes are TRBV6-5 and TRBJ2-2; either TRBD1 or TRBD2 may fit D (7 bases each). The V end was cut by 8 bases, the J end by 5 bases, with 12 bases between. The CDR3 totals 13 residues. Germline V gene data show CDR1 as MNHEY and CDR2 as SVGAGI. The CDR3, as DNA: TGTGCCAGCGGGGAGGGGGCTACCGGGGAGCTGTTTTTT. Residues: CASGEGATGELFF.

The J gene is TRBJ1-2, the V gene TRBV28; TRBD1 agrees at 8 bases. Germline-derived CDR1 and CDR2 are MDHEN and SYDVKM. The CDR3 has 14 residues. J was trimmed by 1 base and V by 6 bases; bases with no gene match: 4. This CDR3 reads CASRPGQVNYGYTF. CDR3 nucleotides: TGTGCCAGCAGGCCGGGACAGGTTAACTATGGCTACACCTTC.